This passage covers 19 T cell receptor beta chains from one sample sequenced in a study of CD8 T cells in ankylosing spondylitis. TCRdb reprocessed the 5' RACE reads via MiXCR and lists one record per CDR3 protein. The sample includes hundreds of thousands of distinct CDR3 sequences, roughly 25% of them seen just once. Input material: blood, either unsorted or a sorted T cell fraction (not recorded which). The receptors stem from a male donor with ankylosing spondylitis or in good health (not recorded which).

This clonotype was found many times. The CDR3 nucleotides are TGTGCCATCCGGACAAAGGGACTAGCGGGGCAATACAATGAGCAGTTCTTC. Translation: CAIRTKGLAGQYNEQFF. V is TRBV10-3 and J is TRBJ2-1; 13 nucleotides match TRBD2. Per germline, CDR1 ENHRY and CDR2 SYGVKD. The trim removed 8 bases at V and 4 bases at J, leaving 11 bases unmatched. This CDR3 comprises 17 residues.

The gene calls are TRBV5-1 and TRBJ2-7; no clear D. V was trimmed by 5 bases and J by 0 bases, leaving 15 bases between them. CDR3 length equals 15 residues. The V gene's germline CDR1 is SGHRS and CDR2 YFSETQ. The CDR3 protein is CASRSGSLSSYEQYF. The CDR3 DNA reads TGCGCCAGCAGGTCCGGTTCTTTGAGCTCCTACGAGCAGTACTTC.

With regard to this clonotype: A much larger clone differs by one base, so this may be a read error. The chain links TRBV12-3 or TRBV12-4 to TRBJ1-1; D gene ambiguous. This CDR3 contains 15 residues. With 4 bases removed from V and 6 bases from J, the gap between germline ends came to 18 bases. CDR3 sequence: CASSYHRPSRAEAFF. For the CDR3, the DNA is TGTGCCAGCAGTTACCATCGACCATCTCGGGCTGAAGCTTTCTTT.

V gene TRBV7-9 combines with J gene TRBJ2-7; a possible D gene is TRBD1 (6 bases). This CDR3 is 11 amino acids long. Looked up from germline, CDR1 is SEHNR and CDR2 is FQNEAQ (reference sequence). V shed 5 bases and J shed 6 bases, with 8 bases lying between them. CDR3 DNA sequence: TGTGCCAGCAGCGTCAGGGGCGAGCAGTACTTC. Protein: CASSVRGEQYF. Full variable domain (outside the CDR3, taken from reference TRBV7-9 and TRBJ2-7): DTGVSQNPRHKITKRGQNVTFRCDPISEHNRLYWYRQTLGQGPEFLTYFQNEAQLEKSRLLSDRFSAERPKGSFSTLEIQRTEQGDSAMYLCASSVRGEQYFGPGTRLTVT.

This clonotype was counted ten times or more. In nucleotides, the CDR3 is TGTGCCAGCAGCTCCCGACAGGGTGGCAATCAGCCCCAGCATTTT. Protein sequence: CASSSRQGGNQPQHF. The V gene is TRBV5-6, the J gene TRBJ1-5; 7 bases line up with TRBD1. After removal of 3 bases from V and 2 bases from J, the junction contained 5 bases not matched to a gene. The CDR3 is 15 residues long. Germline V gene data show CDR1 as SGHDT and CDR2 as YYEEEE. The full variable domain, rest sourced from reference TRBV5-6 and TRBJ1-5, is DAGVTQSPTHLIKTRGQQVTLRCSPKSGHDTVSWYQQALGQGPQFIFQYYEEEERQRGNFPDRFSGHQFPNYSSELNVNALLLGDSALYLCASSSRQGGNQPQHFGDGTRLSIL.

This clonotype has ten or more counts. The CDR3 DNA reads as TGTGCCAGCAGCCCCTATAGGGGGGAGGGAGATACGCAGTATTTT. Protein sequence: CASSPYRGEGDTQYF. The chain couples TRBV3-1 to TRBJ2-3; a possible D gene is TRBD2 (7 bases). Trimming shortened V by 4 bases and J by 5 bases, and 16 bases separated the two germline ends. CDR3 size: 15 residues. Looked up from germline, CDR1 is LGHDT and CDR2 is YNNKEL (reference sequence).

This clonotype turned up a few times. The chain uses TRBV9 and TRBJ2-3; no reliable D call. The CDR3 is 13 amino acids. Germline loops: CDR1 SGDLS, CDR2 YYNGEE. The germline V and J ends were trimmed by 4 bases and 6 bases, with 12 bases remaining between them. The CDR3 DNA is TGTGCCAGCAGCAAAGGTACTCGGGATACGCAGTATTTT. Its protein product is CASSKGTRDTQYF.

This clonotype has a count of ten or more. V usage is TRBV7-9 and J usage is TRBJ1-6; no firm D call. Trimming shortened V by 5 bases and J by 0 bases, and 14 bases separated the two germline ends. The CDR3 spans 17 residues. The germline CDR1 and CDR2 sequences are SEHNR and FQNEAQ (reference sequence). The CDR3, as DNA: TGTGCCAGCAGCATGCGGACGGGGAGCTCCTATAATTCACCCCTCCACTTT. Translating it yields CASSMRTGSSYNSPLHF.

This clonotype was observed at least ten times. The gene calls are TRBV12-3 or TRBV12-4 and TRBJ2-7; D might be TRBD1 (6 bases). V was shortened by 4 bases and J by 6 bases, with 13 bases between the two germline ends. The length of the CDR3 is 13 residues. The CDR3 protein is CASSSEDRFEQYF. CDR3 DNA sequence: TGTGCCAGCAGTTCCGAGGACAGATTCGAGCAGTACTTC.

A note on this clonotype: This sequence may be a read error, since a much larger clone differs from it by one base. The chain links TRBV2 to TRBJ1-2; D unresolved. The length of the CDR3 is 13 residues. Germline CDR1 and CDR2: SNHLY and FYNNEI. V lost 1 base and J lost 2, with 5 bases in between. CDR3 nucleotide sequence: TGTGCCAGCAGTGAAGGCAGCAACTATGGCTACACCTTC. This translates into CASSEGSNYGYTF.

Of note for this clonotype: A much larger clone sits a single nucleotide away, making a read error possible. The rearrangement joins TRBV27 to TRBJ2-3; D tentatively fits TRBD1 or TRBD2 (5 bases each). Germline V lookup: CDR1 MNHEY, CDR2 SMNVEV (reference sequence). The CDR3 sequence is 14 residues long. In DNA form, the CDR3 reads TGTGCCAGCGGGGCTTCCTCTAGCACAGCTACGCAGTATTTT. Its protein is CASGASSSTATQYF.

Details on this clonotype: This could be a read error, since a much larger clone is one nucleotide away. The chain has TRBV7-2 and TRBJ2-2; D unresolved. There are 15 residues in the CDR3. The V gene's germline CDR1 is SGHTA and CDR2 FQGNSA. The CDR3 here is CASSQMSTNTRELFF. As DNA, the CDR3 is TGTGCCAGCAGCCAGATGTCCACGAACACCAGGGAGCTGTTTTTT.

This clonotype appeared many times. The chain couples TRBV29-1 to TRBJ2-1; TRBD1 matches at 7 bases. V shed 4 bases and J 0 bases; nucleotides not matched to a gene: 3. The CDR3 spans 14 residues. Germline-derived CDR1 and CDR2 are SQVTM and ANQGSEA. CDR3 sequence reads: CSVVGQSSYNEQFF. CDR3 nucleotides: TGCAGCGTTGTGGGACAGAGCTCCTACAATGAGCAGTTCTTC.

This clonotype was found many times. The genes are TRBV18 and TRBJ2-1; D is undetermined. The CDR3 has 14 amino acids. Trimming stripped 5 bases from V and 0 bases from J, with 8 bases between. CDR1 is KGHSH and CDR2 is LQKENI in the germline V gene. The CDR3 nucleotides read TGTGCCAGCTCATTGGCATTCTCCTACAATGAGCAGTTCTTC. It translates to CASSLAFSYNEQFF. The complete variable domain, with remaining parts taken from reference TRBV18 and TRBJ2-1, reads NAGVMQNPRHLVRRRGQEARLRCSPMKGHSHVYWYRQLPEEGLKFMVYLQKENIIDESGMPKERFSAEFPKEGPSILRIQQVVRGDSAAYFCASSLAFSYNEQFFGPGTRLTVL.

This clonotype came up many times. This chain connects TRBV29-1 to TRBJ2-3; TRBD1 is a possible D gene (6 bases). This CDR3 has 13 amino acids. Trimming shortened V by 8 bases and J by 2 bases, and 14 bases separated the two germline ends. CDR1 is SQVTM, CDR2 ANQGSEA, per germline. CDR3 sequence reads: CSLHQGFTDTQYF. CDR3 sequence (DNA): TGCAGCCTACATCAGGGGTTCACAGATACGCAGTATTTT.

The gene calls are TRBV18 and TRBJ2-3; D is uncertain. The V end lost 2 bases, the J end lost 8 bases, and 32 bases lay between the germline ends. The CDR3 is 20 amino acids. The germline gives CDR1 KGHSH, CDR2 LQKENI. CDR3 sequence reads: CASSPFLVSSAPSQDGTQYF. The CDR3 DNA follows: TGTGCCAGCTCACCATTCTTAGTATCGTCCGCTCCCAGCCAAGATGGTACGCAGTATTTT.

This clonotype was seen many times. The chain couples TRBV10-3 to TRBJ2-1; unclear D gene. The CDR3 extends over 11 amino acids. Germline V lookup: CDR1 ENHRY, CDR2 SYGVKD. V was trimmed by 4 bases and J by 6 bases, leaving 4 bases between them. CDR3 sequence (DNA): TGTGCCATCAGTGGCACCAATGAGCAGTTCTTC. Its translation is CAISGTNEQFF.

The chain employs TRBV5-4 and TRBJ1-1, with 9 bases matching TRBD1. Germline V gene sequence: CDR1 SGHNT, CDR2 YYREEE (reference sequence). J was trimmed by 5 bases and V by 0 bases; bases with no gene match: 2. This CDR3 has 14 residues. CDR3 amino acids: CASSLDRGRTEAFF. The CDR3 DNA follows: TGTGCCAGCAGCTTGGACAGGGGGCGAACTGAAGCTTTCTTT.

This clonotype appeared many times. The rearrangement links TRBV29-1 to TRBJ2-5; no clear D gene. Looked up from germline, CDR1 is SQVTM and CDR2 is ANQGSEA. This CDR3 has 14 residues. Deletions cut 4 bases from V and 1 base from J, with 13 bases between. The CDR3 sequence: CSVVWGTSQETQYF. The CDR3 DNA sequence: TGCAGCGTTGTATGGGGTACAAGCCAAGAGACCCAGTACTTC.